This record looks at one T cell receptor (beta chain) sequence and its context. Its antigen is as yet unknown. This CDR3 region has 17 residues. The germline CDR1 and CDR2 sequences are SEHNR and FQNEAQ (reference sequence). Whole-blood RNA isolation (total RNA) proceeded without T cell sorting. The sample originates from a study of monozygotic twins with inflammatory bowel disease. Study-wide findings and caveats: IBD patients share fewer clonotypes with other people than healthy twins do, especially with disease activity. The co-twins with IBD showed lower TCRbeta diversity (inverse Simpson) than their healthy siblings.

The UMIs contained a 6-nucleotide sample barcode. They were added by template switching during cDNA synthesis. TCRdb reprocessed the 5' RACE reads, keeping one entry per CDR3 protein, no DNA. Reported are 150,000 to 200,000 distinct CDR3 sequences; the ten largest clones contain roughly 2.3%. The receptor was isolated from a human donor with ulcerative colitis or Crohn's disease, or a healthy co-twin of an affected twin (not recorded which). The sample consisted of blood. The J gene is TRBJ2-7, the V gene TRBV7-9; TCRdb reports TRBD1, a call that lacks DNA to check it against. The CDR3 sequence: CASSPSFEGQSSYEQYF.